Listed below are T cell receptor beta chains from one sample, sequenced in a study of cytomegalovirus exposure and HLA in healthy donors. Sequencing was performed with immunoSEQ multiplex PCR; in TCRdb, only in-frame clones are kept and a portion is missing. The table lists over 85,000 clones, 73% of them singletons. Sequencing was carried out using PBMCs. Receptors were obtained from a man between 35 and 55 years old in good health and CMV-seronegative. Both conserved end residues are part of each CDR3. The D gene is left open where the match is weak. Expanded clones get a size class; other rows say once, few or many, or leave the size out.

clone_size,j_call,v_call,d_call,cdr3_aa,cdr3_nt
few,TRBJ2-3,TRBV5-1,TRBD2,CASSLAGTSGGNTDTQYF,TGCGCCAGCAGCTTGGCCGGGACTAGCGGGGGTAACACAGATACGCAGTATTTT
.,TRBJ2-1,TRBV29-1,TRBD2,CSVEAGTSGGGSYNEQFF,TGCAGCGTTGAAGCGGGGACTAGCGGGGGGGGTTCATACAATGAGCAGTTCTTC
.,TRBJ2-5,TRBV5-1,.,CASSLRGDPGGQETQYF,TGCGCCAGCAGCTTGAGGGGGGATCCGGGGGGACAAGAGACCCAGTACTTC
.,TRBJ1-1,TRBV27,.,CASSFRRLVTEAFF,TGTGCCAGCAGTTTTCGGAGACTGGTAACTGAAGCTTTCTTT
once,TRBJ2-1,TRBV5-4,TRBD2,CASSPGGAVVNEQFF,TGTGCCAGCAGCCCCGGGGGGGCCGTAGTCAATGAGCAGTTCTTC
few,TRBJ1-6,TRBV4-1,.,CASSQPTQGYNSPLHF,TGCGCCAGCAGCCAACCAACCCAGGGATATAATTCACCCCTCCACTTT
.,TRBJ1-2,TRBV2,TRBD1,CASSQTSTTGGAYGYTF,TGTGCCAGCAGCCAGACCTCCACGACAGGGGGCGCCTATGGCTACACCTTC
.,TRBJ1-2,TRBV7-8,.,CASSLVSGRGYTF,TGTGCCAGCAGCTTAGTCTCGGGTAGGGGCTACACCTTC
.,TRBJ2-3,TRBV5-8,TRBD2,CASSWEGTQYF,TGTGCCAGCAGCTGGGAGGGTACGCAGTATTTT
few,TRBJ2-7,TRBV6-5,.,CASSSDIGLSYEQYF,TGTGCCAGCAGTTCAGACATCGGACTCTCCTACGAGCAGTACTTC
.,TRBJ2-5,TRBV5-1,TRBD1,CASSSSGATGRWETQYF,TGCGCCAGCAGCTCGTCCGGGGCGACAGGGCGGTGGGAGACCCAGTACTTC
.,TRBJ1-5,TRBV6-5,.,CASSYMAGSNQPQHF,TGTGCCAGCAGTTACATGGCGGGGAGCAATCAGCCCCAGCATTTT
.,TRBJ2-3,TRBV10-3,TRBD2,CAISVAGGRADTQYF,TGTGCCATCAGTGTGGCGGGGGGGCGGGCAGATACGCAGTATTTT
few,TRBJ1-5,TRBV27,TRBD1,CASSLGTGAQPQHF,TGTGCCAGCAGTCTGGGGACAGGGGCGCAGCCCCAGCATTTT
.,TRBJ2-3,TRBV4-1,TRBD1,CASRRQGSGSDTQYF,TGCGCCAGCAGGAGACAGGGCAGTGGTTCAGATACGCAGTATTTT
.,TRBJ1-2,TRBV19,.,CASTLRGGSNYGYTF,TGTGCCAGTACTCTTCGGGGGGGTTCTAACTATGGCTACACCTTC
.,TRBJ1-2,TRBV7-8,.,CASSLGSRFLSLGYTF,TGTGCCAGCAGCTTAGGTTCGCGGTTTTTGTCGCTGGGCTACACCTTC
.,TRBJ1-5,TRBV19,TRBD1,CASSIDLGGDRGSNQPQHF,TGTGCCAGTAGTATAGACTTAGGGGGGGACAGGGGGTCCAATCAGCCCCAGCATTTT